Presented here are 8 T cell receptor beta chains from one specimen sequenced in a study of blood T cell repertoires in COVID-19 (dated by TCRdb to 2020 to 2022). Preparation of the library involved the immunoSEQ multiplex PCR assay. The source is immuneACCESS, and TCRdb retained only in-frame sequences with V and J called. Part of the clones is not carried over; for the studies checked, unresolved V genes explain less than half of this, and the remainder is unexplained. Within this sample are approximately 77,000 clones, with roughly 89% of them counted one time only. The ten largest clones represent roughly 2% of the sample. The sequencing input was peripheral blood. The origin of the receptors is a man aged 25-45 years with acute or convalescent COVID-19.

The chain uses TRBV7-3 and TRBJ2-1; D is uncertain. The CDR3 spans 15 residues. V lost 4 bases, J lost 9 bases, and 19 bases lay in between. Germline V gene data show CDR1 as SGHTA and CDR2 as FQGTGA. The CDR3 spells CASSSTGSPIGEQFF. CDR3 sequence (DNA): TGTGCCAGCAGCTCGACCGGGTCTCCCATAGGTGAGCAGTTCTTC.

The genes are TRBV15 and TRBJ1-5; weak D call: TRBD1 (6 bases). Germline CDR1 is LNHNV and CDR2 is YYDKDF (reference sequence). Trimming left V 0 bases short and J 2 bases short, with 8 bases between. CDR3 length: 15 amino acids. For the CDR3, the DNA is TGTGCCACCAGCAGAGAGGACAGACGCAATCAGCCCCAGCATTTT. Amino acids: CATSREDRRNQPQHF.

The CDR3, as DNA: TGTGCCAGCAGCTTGGGGACAGGGGGCTCTGGAGAGACCCAGTACTTC. Translation gives CASSLGTGGSGETQYF. The V gene is TRBV11-3, the J gene TRBJ2-5, with TRBD1 matching over 12 bases. The CDR3 spans 16 residues. In germline, CDR1 is SGHNT, CDR2 YENEEA. V trimming: 3 bases; J trimming: 4 bases; junction bases outside the gene matches: 6.

The chain combines TRBV30 with TRBJ1-5; D unresolved. The CDR3 is 14 amino acids. V gave up 0 bases and J gave up 6 bases, with 12 bases separating them. Germline CDR1 reads GTSNPN; CDR2 reads SVGIG (reference sequence). DNA for the CDR3: TGTGCCTGGAGTGTTACAAGGGAGTTTCAGCCCCAGCATTTT. Encoded protein: CAWSVTREFQPQHF.

The J gene is TRBJ1-1, the V gene TRBV4-1; D uncertain. The CDR3 is made up of 13 amino acids. Germline CDR1 and CDR2: MGHRA and YSYEKL. V was clipped by 5 bases and J by 1 base, with 8 bases between them. CDR3 nucleotide sequence: TGCGCCAGCAGCGCTCGACAGAACACTGAAGCTTTCTTT. It codes for CASSARQNTEAFF.

This rearrangement joins TRBV5-5 to TRBJ2-1; 8 bases are shared with TRBD1. The J segment lost 2 bases and the V segment lost 0 bases, leaving 1 base of the junction unmatched. The CDR3 loop spans 15 amino acids. CDR1 is SGHKS, CDR2 YYEKEE, per germline (reference sequence). The CDR3 region has the DNA TGTGCCAGCAGCTTGGAGACAGGGGCCTACAATGAGCAGTTCTTC. This sequence encodes CASSLETGAYNEQFF.

The chain is built from TRBV19 and TRBJ2-3, with 7 bases identical to TRBD1. The V gene's germline CDR1 is LNHDA and CDR2 SQIVND (reference sequence). J lost 4 bases, V lost 4 bases, and 5 bases had no gene match. This CDR3 is built from 14 residues. In nucleotides, the CDR3 is TGTGCCAGTAGTACAGGGGGTCGGTCAGATACGCAGTATTTT. This codes for CASSTGGRSDTQYF.

V gene TRBV6-2 or TRBV6-3 combines with J gene TRBJ2-7, with TRBD2 matching over 7 bases. Germline trimming cut 0 bases from V and 2 bases from J; bases unmatched to any gene: 19. The germline CDR1 and CDR2 sequences are MNHEY and SVGEGT. The length of the CDR3 is 20 residues. The CDR3 protein is CASSYSLVRQRRGTTYEQYF. The CDR3 coding sequence is TGTGCCAGCAGTTACTCGTTAGTGCGCCAGCGCCGCGGGACTACCTACGAGCAGTACTTC.